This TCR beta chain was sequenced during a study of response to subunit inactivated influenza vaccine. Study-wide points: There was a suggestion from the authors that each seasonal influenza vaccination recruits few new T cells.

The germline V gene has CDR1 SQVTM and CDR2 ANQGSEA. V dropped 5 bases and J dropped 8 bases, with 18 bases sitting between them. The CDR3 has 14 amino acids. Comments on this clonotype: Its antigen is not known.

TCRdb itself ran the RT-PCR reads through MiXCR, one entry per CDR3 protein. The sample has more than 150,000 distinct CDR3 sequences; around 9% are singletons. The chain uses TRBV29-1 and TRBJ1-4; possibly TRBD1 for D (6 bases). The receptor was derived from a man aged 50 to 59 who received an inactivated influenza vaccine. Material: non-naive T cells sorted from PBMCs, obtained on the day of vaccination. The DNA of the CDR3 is TGCAGCGTTTTGGCGGACAGAGGAGGCGAAAAACTGTTTTTT. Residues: CSVLADRGGEKLFF. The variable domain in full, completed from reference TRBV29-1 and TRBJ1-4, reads SAVISQKPSRDICQRGTSLTIQCQVDSQVTMMFWYRQQPGQSLTLIATANQGSEATYESGFVIDKFPISRPNLTFSTLTVSNMSPEDSSIYLCSVLADRGGEKLFFGSGTQLSVL.